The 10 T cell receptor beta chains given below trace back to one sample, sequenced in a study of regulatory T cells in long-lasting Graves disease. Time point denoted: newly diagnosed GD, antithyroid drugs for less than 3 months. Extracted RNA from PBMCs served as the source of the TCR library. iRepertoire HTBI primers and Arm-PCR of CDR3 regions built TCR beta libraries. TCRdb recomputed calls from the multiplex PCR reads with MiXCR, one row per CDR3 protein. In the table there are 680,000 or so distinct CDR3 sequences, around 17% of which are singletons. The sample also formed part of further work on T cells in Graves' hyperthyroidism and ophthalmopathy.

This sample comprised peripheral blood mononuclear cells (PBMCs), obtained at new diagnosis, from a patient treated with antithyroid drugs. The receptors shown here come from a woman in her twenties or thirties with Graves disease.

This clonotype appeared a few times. This CDR3 is CASSAAKGARQPQHF. In DNA, the CDR3 is TGTGCCAGCAGCGCGGCAAAGGGGGCCCGACAGCCCCAGCATTTT. This chain uses TRBV5-6 with TRBJ1-5; 7 bases fit TRBD1. Germline loops: CDR1 SGHDT, CDR2 YYEEEE. This CDR3 is built from 15 residues. V lost 4 bases, J lost 7 bases, and 11 bases stayed unmatched.

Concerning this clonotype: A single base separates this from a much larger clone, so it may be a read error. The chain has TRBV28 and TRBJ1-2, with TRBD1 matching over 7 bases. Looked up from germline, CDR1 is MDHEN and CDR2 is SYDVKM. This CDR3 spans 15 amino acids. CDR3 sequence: CASGFIAGQADGYTF. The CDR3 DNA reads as TGTGCCAGCGGTTTCATAGCAGGACAGGCCGATGGCTACACCTTC.

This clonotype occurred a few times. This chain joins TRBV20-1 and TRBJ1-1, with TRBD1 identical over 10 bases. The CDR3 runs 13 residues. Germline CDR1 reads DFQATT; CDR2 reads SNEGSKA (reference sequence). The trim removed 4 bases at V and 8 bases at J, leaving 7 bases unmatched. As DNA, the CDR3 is TGCAGTGCTACAACCCGACAGGGGGCCGAAGCTTTCTTT. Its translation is CSATTRQGAEAFF.

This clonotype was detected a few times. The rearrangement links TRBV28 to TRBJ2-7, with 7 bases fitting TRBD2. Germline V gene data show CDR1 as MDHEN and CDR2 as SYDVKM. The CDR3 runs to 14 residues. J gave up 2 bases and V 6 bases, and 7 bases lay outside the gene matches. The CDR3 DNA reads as TGTGCCAGCAGGCGGGGGTTGGGGCCCTACGAGCAGTACTTC. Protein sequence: CASRRGLGPYEQYF. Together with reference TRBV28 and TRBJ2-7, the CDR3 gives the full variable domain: DVKVTQSSRYLVKRTGEKVFLECVQDMDHENMFWYRQDPGLGLRLIYFSYDVKMKEKGDIPEGYSVSREKKERFSLILESASTNQTSMYLCASRRGLGPYEQYFGPGTRLTVT.

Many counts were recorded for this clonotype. DNA for the CDR3: TGTGCCAGTTCTTACCAGTCAGGTGAGCAGTTCTTC. Protein sequence: CASSYQSGEQFF. The chain employs TRBV2 and TRBJ2-1; D remains ambiguous. V was pared by 9 bases and J by 9 bases, with 15 bases between. This CDR3 is built from 12 residues. Germline values: CDR1 SNHLY, CDR2 FYNNEI.

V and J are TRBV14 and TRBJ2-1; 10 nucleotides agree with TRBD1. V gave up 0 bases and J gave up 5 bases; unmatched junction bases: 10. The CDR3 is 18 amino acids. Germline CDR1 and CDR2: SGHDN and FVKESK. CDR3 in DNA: TGTGCCAGCAGCCAAGAAGGGGACAGGGGTTCTATTCACAATGAGCAGTTCTTC. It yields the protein CASSQEGDRGSIHNEQFF.

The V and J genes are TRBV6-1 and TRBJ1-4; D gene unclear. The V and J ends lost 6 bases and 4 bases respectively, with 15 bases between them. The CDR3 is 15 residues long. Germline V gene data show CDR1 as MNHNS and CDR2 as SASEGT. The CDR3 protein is CASREQAAGNEKLFF. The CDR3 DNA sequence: TGTGCCAGCAGAGAACAAGCGGCGGGTAATGAAAAACTGTTTTTT.

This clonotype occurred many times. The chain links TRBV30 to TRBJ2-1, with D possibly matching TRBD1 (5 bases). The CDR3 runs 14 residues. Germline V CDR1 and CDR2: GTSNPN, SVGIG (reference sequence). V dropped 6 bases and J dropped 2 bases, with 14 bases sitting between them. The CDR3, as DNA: TGTGCCTGCGAAGGACAAGGGGCCTACAATGAGCAGTTCTTC. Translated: CACEGQGAYNEQFF. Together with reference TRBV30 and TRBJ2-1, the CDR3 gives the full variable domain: SQTIHQWPATLVQPVGSPLSLECTVEGTSNPNLYWYRQAAGRGLQLLFYSVGIGQISSEVPQNLSASRPQDRQFILSSKKLLLSDSGFYLCACEGQGAYNEQFFGPGTRLTVL.

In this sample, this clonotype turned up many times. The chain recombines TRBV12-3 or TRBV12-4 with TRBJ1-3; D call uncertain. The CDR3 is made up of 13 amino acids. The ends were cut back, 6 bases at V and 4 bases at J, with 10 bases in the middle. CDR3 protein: CASSPLSGNTIYF. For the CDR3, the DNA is TGTGCCAGCAGCCCTCTCTCCGGAAACACCATATATTTT.

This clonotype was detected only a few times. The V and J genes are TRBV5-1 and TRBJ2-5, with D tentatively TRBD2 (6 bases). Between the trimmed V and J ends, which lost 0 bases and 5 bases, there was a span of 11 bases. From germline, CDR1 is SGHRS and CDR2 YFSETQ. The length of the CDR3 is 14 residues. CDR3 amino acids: CASSLASSDETQYF. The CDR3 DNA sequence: TGCGCCAGCAGCTTGGCCTCTAGCGATGAGACCCAGTACTTC.